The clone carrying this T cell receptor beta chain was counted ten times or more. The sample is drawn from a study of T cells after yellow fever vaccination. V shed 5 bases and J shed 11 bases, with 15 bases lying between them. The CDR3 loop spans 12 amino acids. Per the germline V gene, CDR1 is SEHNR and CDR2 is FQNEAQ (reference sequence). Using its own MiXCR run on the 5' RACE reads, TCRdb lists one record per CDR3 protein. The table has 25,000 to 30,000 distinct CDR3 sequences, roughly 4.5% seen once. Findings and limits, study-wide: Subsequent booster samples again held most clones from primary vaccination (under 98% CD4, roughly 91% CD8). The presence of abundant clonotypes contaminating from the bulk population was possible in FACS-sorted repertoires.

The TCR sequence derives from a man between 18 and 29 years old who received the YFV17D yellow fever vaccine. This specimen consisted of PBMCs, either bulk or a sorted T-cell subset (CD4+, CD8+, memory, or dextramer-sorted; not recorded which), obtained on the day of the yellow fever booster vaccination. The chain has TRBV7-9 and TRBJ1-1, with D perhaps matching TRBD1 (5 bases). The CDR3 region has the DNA TGTGCCAGCAGCAGAGCCGGGGGTACGGCTTTCTTT. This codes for CASSRAGGTAFF.